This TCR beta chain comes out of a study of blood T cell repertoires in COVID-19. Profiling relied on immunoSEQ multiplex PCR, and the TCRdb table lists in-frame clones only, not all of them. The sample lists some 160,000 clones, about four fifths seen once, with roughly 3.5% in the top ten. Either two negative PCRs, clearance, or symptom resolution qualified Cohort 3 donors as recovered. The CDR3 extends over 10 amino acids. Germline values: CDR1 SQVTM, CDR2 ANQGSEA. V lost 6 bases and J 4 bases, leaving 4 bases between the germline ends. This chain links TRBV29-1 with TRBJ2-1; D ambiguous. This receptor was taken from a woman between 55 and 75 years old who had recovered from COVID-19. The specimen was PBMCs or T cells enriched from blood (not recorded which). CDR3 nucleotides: TGCAGCGTGCTATACAATGAGCAGTTCTTC. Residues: CSVLYNEQFF.